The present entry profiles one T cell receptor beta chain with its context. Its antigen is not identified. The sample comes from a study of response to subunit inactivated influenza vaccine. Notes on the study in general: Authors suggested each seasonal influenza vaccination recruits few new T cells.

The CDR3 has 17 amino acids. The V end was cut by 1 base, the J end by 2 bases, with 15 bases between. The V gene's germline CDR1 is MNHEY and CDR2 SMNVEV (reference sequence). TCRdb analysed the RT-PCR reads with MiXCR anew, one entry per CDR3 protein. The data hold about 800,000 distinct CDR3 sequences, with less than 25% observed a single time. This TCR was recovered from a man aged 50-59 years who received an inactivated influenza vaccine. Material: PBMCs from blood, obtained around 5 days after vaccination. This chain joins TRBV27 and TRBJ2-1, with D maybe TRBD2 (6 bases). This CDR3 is CASSLLGGPRAYNEQFF. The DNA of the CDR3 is TGTGCCAGCAGTTTATTGGGAGGTCCTCGGGCCTACAATGAGCAGTTCTTC.